This T cell receptor (beta chain) was observed in a study of cytomegalovirus exposure and HLA in healthy donors. Trimming took 0 bases from V and 7 from J, leaving 10 bases between them. This CDR3 comprises 13 residues. The V gene's germline CDR1 is SGHTA and CDR2 FQGTGA. Here immunoSEQ multiplex PCR was the method, and the copy in TCRdb shows in-frame clones only, minus some. Of around 60,000 clones in the sample, 85% to 95% were seen once. The sample comprised PBMCs. This receptor was obtained from a woman between 18 and 29 years old in good health and CMV-seropositive. V gene TRBV7-3 combines with J gene TRBJ2-7; a weak D match, TRBD1 (5 bases). Here the CDR3 reads CASSLTDTEEQYF. In DNA form, the CDR3 reads TGTGCCAGCAGCTTAACGGACACTGAAGAGCAGTACTTC.